This T cell receptor beta chain was captured by sequencing in a study of T cells in Graves' hyperthyroidism and ophthalmopathy (dated by TCRdb to between 2018 and 2021). With respect to the entire study: Peripheral blood samples were taken at the time of initial diagnosis, prior to any treatment. A discovery cohort of roughly 100 patients, approximately 45 with Graves' ophthalmopathy and more than 55 with stable Graves' hyperthyroidism, was used to find distinguishing TCR V-J signatures. Prospective prediction of ophthalmopathy was tested in an independent validation cohort of about 19 hyperthyroidism patients and 15 to 17 patients who later progressed to ophthalmopathy. For training and testing, the 110 or so patients in the discovery cohort were randomly divided in a 7:3 ratio. In roughly six Graves' hyperthyroidism patients, the study also compared T-cell repertoires from thyroid tissue with T-cell repertoires from blood. After blood sampling, hyperthyroidism patients were treated with methimazole at a starting dose of 30 mg daily, and ophthalmopathy patients were treated with high-dose intravenous methylprednisolone. The paper describes TCR Vbeta CDR3 sequencing of more than 120 peripheral blood samples, made up of 43 ophthalmopathy patients, approximately 76 hyperthyroidism patients and 17 progressor patients.

Stable Graves' hyperthyroidism was defined as no progression to ophthalmopathy during 18 months of follow-up. Hyperthyroidism patients were newly diagnosed, with disease duration under 2 months, and aged 18 to 65 years. Any patient with an uncontrolled infection, another autoimmune disease, pregnancy or lactation was excluded. Diagnoses were established on the basis of clinical symptoms, serum thyroxine and TRAb, thyroid ultrasound, and orbital computed tomography. Ficoll-Paque density gradient centrifugation was used to isolate PBMCs from about 10 ml of fresh peripheral blood. Trizol reagent was used to extract total RNA, and RNA quality was then checked on an Agilent 2100 Bioanalyzer. TCR beta CDR3 regions were amplified from RNA transcripts. The TCR CDR3 was subjected to a first round of RT-PCR using the HTBI primer set and the Qiagen OneStep RT-PCR kit. A second multiplex PCR round built the libraries, followed by size selection and purification. The libraries were sequenced on an Illumina HiSeq2000 using paired-end 100 bp reads. From the authors' description of their analysis: SOAPnuke was used to process the raw data, with reads discarded if the reads contained adapters or uncalled bases, had a mean Phred below 15, or lacked an exact constant-primer or identifier match. COPE v1.2.5 was used to merge high-quality paired reads, and clonotypes were defined as unique nucleotide sequences. Clonotypes were aligned to IMGT TRBV, TRBD and TRBJ reference segments using MiTCR v1.1. The analysis was restricted to V-J combinations with a frequency above 0.0001, which together covered approximately 99% of the repertoires. A TCS score was defined as the ratio between F50 (clonal expansion) and ExV (chaos), using BLOSUM62-based TCRdist between CDR3 peptides within each V-J. Welch's t-statistics and random forest reduced 500 to 650 V-J features to roughly 13, which were used in a naive Bayes classifier (R e1071). TCRdb handled the public reads itself, with Q25 trimming in fastp and clone calling in MiXCR, and kept productive beta chains. Rows matching on CDR3 protein sequence are summarized as one entry with the most common DNA and genes. TCRdb's processing, not the authors' own work, is the source of the V and J calls. The sample table contains around 580,000 distinct CDR3 sequences; only one count was recorded for about a sixth of them. The ten largest make up around 19% of the sample.

There are a few counts of this clonotype. Its antigen is not yet known. No per-base quality is available; no much larger clone lies one base away. Broad study findings and their caveats: In validation, progression to ophthalmopathy was predicted by the model with 70% to 71% sensitivity and nearly 75% specificity, a median of around 6.5 months before onset. Most expanded thyroid clonotypes (frequency above 0.001) were also found in blood, which suggests that blood repertoires may mirror thyroid immune responses. In cross-validation, a model built on a 13 V-J signature told ophthalmopathy apart from stable hyperthyroidism with 85% to 90% sensitivity and approximately 84% specificity, and in testing the same model reached 80%/75%. Sample size was not statistically predetermined, and blinding of investigators to group allocation was not performed.

The specimen was blood. The sequence came from a woman between 18 and 29 years old with Graves' hyperthyroidism.

For the CDR3, the sequence is CASSLSGASSYNSPLHF. The nucleotides are TGTGCCAGCAGTTTATCAGGGGCGAGCTCCTATAATTCACCCCTCCACTTT. The sequence joins TRBV28 to TRBJ1-6; matching of 6 bases hints at TRBD1 as the D gene. There are 17 amino acids in the CDR3, from cysteine to phenylalanine inclusive. The retained sequence is limited to the CDR3, 51 bases, with the frame set at the first base. As encoded in the germline V gene, CDR1 is MDHEN while CDR2 is SYDVKM. Between the V and J ends, shortened by 1 base and 0 bases respectively, the junction contains 10 bases.